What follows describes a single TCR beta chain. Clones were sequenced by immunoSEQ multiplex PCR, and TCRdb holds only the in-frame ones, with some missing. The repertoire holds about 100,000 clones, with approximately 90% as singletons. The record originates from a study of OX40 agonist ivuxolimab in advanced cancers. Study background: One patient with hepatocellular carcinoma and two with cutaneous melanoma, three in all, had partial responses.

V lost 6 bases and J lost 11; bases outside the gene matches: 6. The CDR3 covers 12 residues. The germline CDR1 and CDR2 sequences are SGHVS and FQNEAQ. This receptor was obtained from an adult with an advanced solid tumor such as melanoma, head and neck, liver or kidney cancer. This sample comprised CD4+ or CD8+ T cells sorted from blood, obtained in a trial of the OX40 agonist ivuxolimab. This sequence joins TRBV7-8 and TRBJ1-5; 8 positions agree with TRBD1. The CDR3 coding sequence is TGTGCCAGCAGTTCCGGGACAGGTGCCCAGCATTTT. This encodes CASSSGTGAQHF. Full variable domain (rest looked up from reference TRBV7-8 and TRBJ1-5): GAGVSQSPRYKVAKRGQDVALRCDPISGHVSLFWYQQALGQGPEFLTYFQNEAQLDKSGLPSDRFFAERPEGSVSTLKIQRTQQEDSAVYLCASSSGTGAQHFGDGTRLSIL.